This passage covers 27 T cell receptor beta chains from one sample sequenced in a study of cytomegalovirus exposure and HLA in healthy donors. PCR employed 60 Vbeta and 13 Jbeta primers. The repertoire was sequenced with immunoSEQ multiplex PCR; TCRdb's copy has only in-frame clones and lacks some. The sample lists fewer than 90,000 clones; over 75% were seen once. The source material was PBMCs. These receptors all stem from a female donor in good health and CMV-seronegative.

The V and J genes are TRBV7-9 and TRBJ1-4; D is possibly TRBD1 (5 bases). Trimming shortened V by 7 bases and J by 3 bases, and 18 bases separated the two germline ends. The CDR3 is 16 residues long. In germline, CDR1 is SEHNR, CDR2 FQNEAQ (reference sequence). The CDR3 nucleotides read TGTGCCAGCACTAAAAAAGGGGATGCGGCTAATGAAAAACTGTTTTTT. This codes for CASTKKGDAANEKLFF.

The V and J genes are TRBV19 and TRBJ1-5, with D tentatively TRBD1 (6 bases). From germline, CDR1 is LNHDA and CDR2 SQIVND (reference sequence). The CDR3 length is 16 residues. Trimming removed 5 bases at V and 5 bases at J, with 19 bases between. DNA of the CDR3: TGTGCCAGTAGTGGGGGAACCCGGACAGCGGATCAGCCCCAGCATTTT. It is translated as CASSGGTRTADQPQHF.

This clone was found once. The chain has TRBV9 and TRBJ1-5; TRBD1 agrees at 8 bases. The length of the CDR3 is 16 residues. The germline gives CDR1 SGDLS, CDR2 YYNGEE. Trimming cost V 3 bases and J 4 bases; bases outside gene matches: 9. The CDR3 nucleotides are TGTGCCAGCAGCGCACAGCTGAACAGGGGGAATCAGCCCCAGCATTTT. It yields the protein CASSAQLNRGNQPQHF.

This chain connects TRBV6-5 to TRBJ2-7, with a weak D call TRBD2 (5 bases). CDR3 length equals 14 residues. CDR1 and CDR2 from the germline V gene are MNHEY and SVGAGI. V lost 11 bases to trimming and J lost 3 bases, with 20 bases between them. The CDR3 region is CAASSGILNYEQYF. CDR3 DNA sequence: TGTGCCGCCTCGTCCGGGATCCTAAACTACGAGCAGTACTTC.

V is TRBV7-9 and J is TRBJ1-4; 10 nucleotides match TRBD1. Germline V CDR1 and CDR2: SEHNR, FQNEAQ (reference sequence). Trimming at V came to 5 bases and at J to 8 bases, leaving 17 bases not matched to a gene. This CDR3 spans 18 amino acids. The CDR3 DNA reads as TGTGCCAGCAGCATACTACGTTTACGACAGGGGGCGCGGGAAAAACTGTTTTTT. Protein sequence: CASSILRLRQGAREKLFF.

The gene calls are TRBV28 and TRBJ2-7, with TRBD1 identical over 10 bases. With 6 bases clipped from V and 2 bases from J, the junction kept 7 bases outside the gene matches. This CDR3 has 15 residues. Germline V CDR1 and CDR2: MDHEN, SYDVKM. The DNA for the CDR3 is TGTGCCAGCAGCCACTCCGGGACAGGGGCCTACGAGCAGTACTTC. Translating it yields CASSHSGTGAYEQYF.

The gene calls are TRBV4-1 and TRBJ2-3, with a tentative D call TRBD1 (5 bases). The V gene lost 6 bases and the J gene lost 0 bases, with 22 bases spanning the gap. Germline V CDR1 and CDR2: MGHRA, YSYEKL. This CDR3 has 18 amino acids. The CDR3 sequence: CASSPYPWGVTSTDTQYF. The CDR3 DNA follows: TGCGCCAGCAGTCCCTATCCTTGGGGCGTAACTAGCACAGATACGCAGTATTTT.

This clone was picked up one time. The CDR3 sequence: CASSPPRDRSSYNEQFF. CDR3 bases: TGTGCCAGCTCACCACCCCGGGACAGGAGCTCCTACAATGAGCAGTTCTTC. The rearrangement links TRBV18 to TRBJ2-1; 8 bases fit TRBD1. The CDR3 has 17 residues. After removal of 0 bases from V and 0 bases from J, the junction contained 4 bases not matched to a gene. Germline loops: CDR1 KGHSH, CDR2 LQKENI.

This chain's CDR3 is CASRSGGAGSATQYF. CDR3 DNA: TGTGCCAGCAGAAGCGGGGGGGCCGGTTCCGCGACCCAGTACTTC. The genes are TRBV6-1 and TRBJ2-5; TRBD2 matches 10 bases. The germline CDR1 and CDR2 sequences are MNHNS and SASEGT. The V gene end was trimmed by 6 bases and the J gene end by 7 bases; junction bases not matched to a gene: 11. The CDR3 consists of 15 residues.

This sequence joins TRBV6-5 and TRBJ1-2, with TRBD1 matching 10 bases. Germline assignment: CDR1 MNHEY and CDR2 SVGAGI. The CDR3 is 14 residues long. V was clipped by 5 bases and J by 8 bases; unmatched bases: 8. In DNA form, the CDR3 reads TGTGCCAGCAGTCAGCGGACAGGGGGATACGGCTACACCTTC. It specifies CASSQRTGGYGYTF.

The genes are TRBV9 and TRBJ2-1, with a weak D call TRBD2 (5 bases). V was trimmed by 0 bases and J by 7 bases, leaving 11 bases between them. The CDR3 spans 14 residues. Germline CDR1 is SGDLS and CDR2 is YYNGEE. The CDR3 DNA sequence: TGTGCCAGCAGCGTAGCTGAGGGAATAAATGAGCAGTTCTTC. Its protein product is CASSVAEGINEQFF. Filled out from reference TRBV9 and TRBJ2-1, the complete variable domain reads DSGVTQTPKHLITATGQRVTLRCSPRSGDLSVYWYQQSLDQGLQFLIQYYNGEERAKGNILERFSAQQFPDLHSELNLSSLELGDSALYFCASSVAEGINEQFFGPGTRLTVL.

This chain connects TRBV14 to TRBJ2-2; D is perhaps TRBD2 (6 bases). V was cut by 1 base and J by 0 bases, with 18 bases left in between. CDR1 and CDR2 from the germline V gene are SGHDN and FVKESK. CDR3 length: 19 amino acids. The DNA of the CDR3 is TGTGCCAGCAGCCAAGGGCCACCACTTAGCGGAGCGAACACCGGGGAGCTGTTTTTT. Translation: CASSQGPPLSGANTGELFF.

The rearrangement links TRBV30 to TRBJ1-2; D might be TRBD1 (6 bases). Germline V lookup: CDR1 GTSNPN, CDR2 SVGIG (reference sequence). Trimming cost V 0 bases and J 6 bases, with 17 bases left between them. The CDR3 length is 15 residues. The CDR3 DNA reads as TGTGCCTGGAGTGTGGCGCCACCAGGGGCAGATGGCTACACCTTC. Translated, it gives CAWSVAPPGADGYTF.

This chain joins TRBV5-6 and TRBJ2-1; no firm D call. Germline CDR1 reads SGHDT; CDR2 reads YYEEEE. The CDR3 runs 11 residues. V was trimmed by 0 bases and J by 14 bases, leaving 9 bases between them. The CDR3 bases are TGTGCCAGCAGCTTGGGTCTAAAAGAGTTCTTC. This gives the protein CASSLGLKEFF. Supplemented by reference TRBV5-6 and TRBJ2-1, the full variable domain reads DAGVTQSPTHLIKTRGQQVTLRCSPKSGHDTVSWYQQALGQGPQFIFQYYEEEERQRGNFPDRFSGHQFPNYSSELNVNALLLGDSALYLCASSLGLKEFFGPGTRLTVL.

The table lists this clone with a few counts. CDR3 DNA sequence: TGTGCCAGCAGCAAGCTTCTAAATCAGCCCCAGCATTTT. Residues: CASSKLLNQPQHF. V and J are TRBV21-1 and TRBJ1-5. TRBV21-1 is termed a pseudogene. The CDR3 runs to 13 residues.

The chain uses TRBV28 and TRBJ1-2; tentatively, D is TRBD1 (5 bases). Trimming pared 11 bases from V and 3 bases from J, leaving 16 bases between. This CDR3 is 13 amino acids long. Germline assignment: CDR1 MDHEN and CDR2 SYDVKM. The CDR3 here is CAATSGGDYGYTF. The CDR3 DNA reads as TGTGCCGCAACCAGTGGGGGGGACTATGGCTACACCTTC.

This chain links TRBV2 with TRBJ2-5, with D possibly being TRBD2 (6 bases). With 7 bases removed from V and 2 bases from J, the gap between germline ends came to 14 bases. This CDR3 region has 14 residues. CDR1 SNHLY and CDR2 FYNNEI come from the germline V gene. CDR3 bases: TGTGCCAGCAAGGTAGCGGCCTCACAAGAGACCCAGTACTTC. This sequence encodes CASKVAASQETQYF.

The J gene is TRBJ1-1, the V gene TRBV7-8; D call uncertain. Trimming removed 0 bases at V and 1 base at J, with 9 bases between. The CDR3 contains 15 residues. Germline CDR1 reads SGHVS; CDR2 reads FQNEAQ. Here the CDR3 reads CASSLAPTANTEAFF. The CDR3 DNA sequence: TGTGCCAGCAGCTTAGCGCCTACAGCGAACACTGAAGCTTTCTTT.

The chain links TRBV28 to TRBJ1-5; 7 bases agree with TRBD1. The V gene's germline CDR1 is MDHEN and CDR2 SYDVKM. The ends lost 8 bases at V and 6 bases at J; junction bases unmatched: 10. This CDR3 spans 14 amino acids. This CDR3 reads CASLKTGFVQPQHF. Written as DNA, the CDR3 is TGTGCCAGCCTCAAGACAGGGTTTGTTCAGCCCCAGCATTTT.

V is TRBV2 and J is TRBJ2-5; TRBD2 matches at 8 bases. Looked up from germline, CDR1 is SNHLY and CDR2 is FYNNEI. Trimming took 7 bases from V and 2 from J; bases not matched to a gene: 9. The CDR3 totals 15 residues. The CDR3 DNA reads as TGTGCCAGCACCCCCCAAACTAGCGGTCAAGAGACCCAGTACTTC. Amino acids: CASTPQTSGQETQYF.

On this clone: Germline is not matched at one junction end, which may reflect a read error. The chain uses TRBV7-9 and TRBJ1-5; TRBD1 is a possible D gene (5 bases). Germline loops: CDR1 SEHNR, CDR2 FQNEAQ (reference sequence). CDR3 length: 14 amino acids. The CDR3, as DNA: TGTTCCAGCAGTCGCGGACACAACAATCAGCCCCAGCATTTT. Residues: CSSSRGHNNQPQHF.

J is TRBJ2-1 and V is TRBV5-1; D unresolved. Trimming removed 0 bases at V and 0 bases at J, with 7 bases between. The germline V gene encodes CDR1 SGHRS and CDR2 YFSETQ. This CDR3 contains 15 residues. The CDR3 sequence: CASSLARPSYNEQFF. The CDR3 nucleotides read TGCGCCAGCAGCTTGGCGCGGCCCTCCTACAATGAGCAGTTCTTC.

The table lists this clone with a count of one. The genes are TRBV7-3 and TRBJ1-1; TRBD1 matches at 8 bases. Germline V lookup: CDR1 SGHTA, CDR2 FQGTGA. After removal of 5 bases from V and 1 base from J, the junction contained 9 bases not matched to a gene. The CDR3 consists of 16 residues. The CDR3 loop reads CASSPGTGLSNTEAFF. For the CDR3, the DNA is TGTGCCAGCAGCCCCGGGACAGGTTTATCGAACACTGAAGCTTTCTTT.

The rearrangement joins TRBV5-4 to TRBJ2-7; TRBD1 matches 7 bases. From germline, CDR1 is SGHNT and CDR2 YYREEE (reference sequence). The CDR3 has 15 amino acids. J was trimmed by 5 bases and V by 4 bases; bases with no gene match: 12. In nucleotides, the CDR3 is TGTGCCAGCAGCAAGGACAGGAGAGATAGGGACGAGCAGTACTTC. Its protein product is CASSKDRRDRDEQYF.

V usage is TRBV4-3 and J usage is TRBJ2-2; 8 bases are a match to TRBD2. From germline, CDR1 is LGHNA and CDR2 YSLEER. The CDR3 is made up of 19 amino acids. Trimming removed 1 base from V and 0 bases from J; junction bases left unmatched: 10. CDR3 coding DNA: TGCGCCAGCAGCCAAGTTGGTAGCGGGGCTCCTCCGAACACCGGGGAGCTGTTTTTT. Its protein is CASSQVGSGAPPNTGELFF.

The V and J genes are TRBV5-1 and TRBJ2-1, with 9 bases identical to TRBD1. The CDR3 runs to 16 residues. Germline V lookup: CDR1 SGHRS, CDR2 YFSETQ. Trimming removed 3 bases from V and 7 bases from J; junction bases left unmatched: 11. As DNA, the CDR3 is TGCGCCAGCAGCTCAGAACCCGGGACAGGGTTTAATGAGCAGTTCTTC. As protein: CASSSEPGTGFNEQFF. The full variable domain, rest sourced from reference TRBV5-1 and TRBJ2-1, is KAGVTQTPRYLIKTRGQQVTLSCSPISGHRSVSWYQQTPGQGLQFLFEYFSETQRNKGNFPGRFSGRQFSNSRSEMNVSTLELGDSALYLCASSSEPGTGFNEQFFGPGTRLTVL.

The CDR3 is CASSPEASHFTGELFF. CDR3 coding DNA: TGTGCCAGCAGTCCTGAGGCCAGTCACTTCACCGGGGAGCTGTTTTTT. The V call is TRBV27, the J call TRBJ2-2; unclear D gene. V was trimmed by 5 bases and J by 4 bases, leaving 17 bases between them. CDR1 is MNHEY and CDR2 is SMNVEV in the germline V gene (reference sequence). The length of the CDR3 is 16 residues.